Following are 6 T cell receptor beta chains from one sample sequenced in a study of glioma-infiltrating T cells. Using RNA template, CDR3s of TCR alpha and beta were amplified with iRepertoire arm-PCR. TCRdb fed the multiplex PCR reads into MiXCR, producing one record per CDR3 protein. The sample shows about 190,000 distinct CDR3 sequences, roughly a third of them seen only once. The source material was glioma tissue, nonneoplastic brain tissue, or PBMCs (not recorded which). These receptors all come from a human donor with low-grade glioma or glioblastoma, undergoing nonglioma brain surgery, or in good health (not recorded which).

This clonotype was observed many times. The chain links TRBV27 to TRBJ2-1, with TRBD1 matching 7 bases. CDR3 length: 15 amino acids. The V segment lost 4 bases and the J segment 5 bases; nucleotides outside the gene matches: 8. The germline V gene has CDR1 MNHEY and CDR2 SMNVEV (reference sequence). The CDR3 nucleotides are TGTGCCAGCAGTTGGACAGGTTTGGGAAACAATGAGCAGTTCTTC. Its protein product is CASSWTGLGNNEQFF.

The chain joins TRBV27 to TRBJ2-7; D gene uncertain. Germline V gene sequence: CDR1 MNHEY, CDR2 SMNVEV (reference sequence). The CDR3 length is 13 residues. V was pared by 7 bases and J by 0 bases, with 10 bases between. The CDR3, as DNA: TGTGCCAGCACCGGTTCCCACTCCTACGAGCAGTACTTC. It translates to CASTGSHSYEQYF.

Ten or more counts support this clonotype. The chain uses TRBV4-1 and TRBJ2-5, with a weak D call TRBD1 (5 bases). This CDR3 has 16 residues. Germline loops: CDR1 MGHRA, CDR2 YSYEKL. Trimming removed 3 bases from V and 0 bases from J, with 14 bases in between. The CDR3 loop reads CASSHPGQAYQETQYF. Written as DNA, the CDR3 is TGCGCCAGCAGCCACCCAGGACAAGCGTACCAAGAGACCCAGTACTTC.

This clonotype appeared many times. The V call is TRBV6-2 or TRBV6-3, the J call TRBJ1-1, with D tentatively TRBD1 (5 bases). Germline V gives CDR1 MNHEY, CDR2 SVGEGT. V dropped 6 bases and J dropped 6 bases, with 14 bases sitting between them. The CDR3 sequence is 13 residues long. CDR3 DNA: TGTGCCAGCAGGGCAACAGGCGTCCCTGAAGCTTTCTTT. It translates to CASRATGVPEAFF.

Many counts were recorded for this clonotype. The chain recombines TRBV27 with TRBJ1-3; tentative D call: TRBD1 (6 bases). There are 15 residues in the CDR3. Germline assignment: CDR1 MNHEY and CDR2 SMNVEV (reference sequence). Trimming shortened V by 4 bases and J by 2 bases, and 12 bases separated the two germline ends. CDR3 residues: CASSWGAGTGNTIYF. In DNA, the CDR3 is TGTGCCAGCAGTTGGGGGGCAGGGACTGGAAACACCATATATTTT.

This clonotype was observed a handful of times. The rearrangement joins TRBV12-5 to TRBJ2-1; D ambiguous. Per germline, CDR1 LGHNT and CDR2 FRNRAP. This CDR3 has 11 residues. V was cut by 3 bases and J by 5 bases, with 2 bases left in between. The CDR3 loop reads CASGLDNEQFF. CDR3 in DNA: TGTGCTAGTGGTTTAGACAATGAGCAGTTCTTC.